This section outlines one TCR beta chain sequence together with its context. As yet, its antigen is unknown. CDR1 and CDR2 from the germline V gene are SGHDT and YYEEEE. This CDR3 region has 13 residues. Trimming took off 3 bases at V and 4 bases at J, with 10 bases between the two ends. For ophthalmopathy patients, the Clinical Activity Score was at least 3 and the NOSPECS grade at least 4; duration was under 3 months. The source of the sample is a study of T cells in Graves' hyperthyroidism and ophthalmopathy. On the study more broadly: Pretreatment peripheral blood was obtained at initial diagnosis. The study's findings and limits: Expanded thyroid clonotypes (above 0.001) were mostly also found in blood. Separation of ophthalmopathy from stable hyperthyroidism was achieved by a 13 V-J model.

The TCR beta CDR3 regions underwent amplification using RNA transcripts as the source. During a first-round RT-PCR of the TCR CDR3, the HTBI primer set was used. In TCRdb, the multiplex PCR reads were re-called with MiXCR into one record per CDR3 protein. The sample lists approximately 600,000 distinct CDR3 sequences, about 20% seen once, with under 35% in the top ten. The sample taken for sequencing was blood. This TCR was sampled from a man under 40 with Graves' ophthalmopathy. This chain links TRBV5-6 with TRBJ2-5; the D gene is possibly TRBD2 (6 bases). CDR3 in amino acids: CASSYRERETQYF. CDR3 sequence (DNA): TGTGCCAGCAGCTACCGGGAGCGAGAGACCCAGTACTTC.